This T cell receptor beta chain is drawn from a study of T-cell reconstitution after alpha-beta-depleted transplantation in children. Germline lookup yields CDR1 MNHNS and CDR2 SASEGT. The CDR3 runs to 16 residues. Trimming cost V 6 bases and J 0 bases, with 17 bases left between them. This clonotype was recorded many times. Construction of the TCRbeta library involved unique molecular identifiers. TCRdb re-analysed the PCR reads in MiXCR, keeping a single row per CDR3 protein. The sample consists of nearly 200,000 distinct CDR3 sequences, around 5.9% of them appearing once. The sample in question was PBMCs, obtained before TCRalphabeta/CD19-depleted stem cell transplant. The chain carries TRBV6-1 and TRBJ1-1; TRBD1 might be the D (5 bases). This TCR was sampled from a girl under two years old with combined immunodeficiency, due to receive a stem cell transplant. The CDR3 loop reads CASRNRPGDVNTEAFF. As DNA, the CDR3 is TGTGCCAGCAGAAACCGCCCGGGGGATGTGAACACTGAAGCTTTCTTT.